This T cell receptor beta chain derives from a study of T cell responses to AZD1222 COVID-19 vaccine. Trimming cost V 6 bases and J 6 bases; bases outside gene matches: 7. The germline V gene has CDR1 ENHRY and CDR2 SYGVKD. The CDR3 spans 14 residues. Generated by immunoSEQ multiplex PCR, the TCRdb table keeps only in-frame clones and is missing some. The sample consists of 130,000 or so clones, around 83% of them appearing once. Broader study findings: Sampling that yielded the repertoires occurred only after the peak T cell response. Targets within unmutated variant regions were reportedly found for nearly half of spike-specific TCRs.

As regards this clone: Its antigen is not identified.

The V call is TRBV10-3, the J call TRBJ2-1; TRBD2 matches 8 bases. This clonotype originated in an adult in good health. This sample comprised peripheral blood, obtained on day 0 of AZD1222 vaccination. This CDR3 reads CAIRGGRKSNEQFF. CDR3 nucleotides: TGTGCCATCAGAGGCGGGAGGAAGAGCAATGAGCAGTTCTTC.